These 27 T cell receptor beta chains originate from one sample sequenced in a study of memory CD4+ T cells and cytomegalovirus serostatus. Single viable CD3+CD4+CD8-CD45RO+ cells were sorted as the memory CD4+ T cells. The protocol was immunoSEQ multiplex PCR, while the TCRdb copy is restricted to in-frame clones and leaves out a portion. The sample has roughly 40,000 clones; 75% to 80% are singletons. The source material was memory CD4+ T cells from blood. Receptors were obtained from an adult in good health and CMV-seronegative.

The chain recombines TRBV7-2 with TRBJ2-7; D not resolved. The V gene's germline CDR1 is SGHTA and CDR2 FQGNSA. With 4 bases removed from V and 2 bases from J, the gap between germline ends came to 12 bases. This CDR3 is 14 amino acids long. Written as DNA, the CDR3 is TGTGCCAGCAGCTCACCTATACCTACCTACGAGCAGTACTTC. As protein: CASSSPIPTYEQYF.

Written as DNA, the CDR3 is TGTGCCAGCCTCGATCGGGAGAACACCGGGGAGCTGTTTTTT. Residues: CASLDRENTGELFF. The J gene is TRBJ2-2, the V gene TRBV19; maybe TRBD2 (5 bases). In germline, CDR1 is LNHDA, CDR2 SQIVND (reference sequence). Trimming shortened V by 9 bases and J by 1 base, and 12 bases separated the two germline ends. There are 14 residues in the CDR3.

The count of this clone is one. The junction shows a germline mismatch at one end, possibly a read error. The rearrangement uses TRBV6-1 and TRBJ2-1, with a possible D match to TRBD2 (5 bases). CDR1 and CDR2 (germline): MNHNS, SASEGT. This CDR3 spans 11 amino acids. In DNA form, the CDR3 reads TGTGCCAGCAGTGAAGCGCTTCTGAGGGTCTTC. Protein: CASSEALLRVF.

The CDR3 reads CASRNREAFF. For the CDR3, the DNA is TGTGCCAGCAGGAACAGGGAAGCTTTCTTT. V is TRBV6-5 and J is TRBJ1-1; possibly TRBD1 for D (5 bases). The germline CDR1 and CDR2 sequences are MNHEY and SVGAGI. This CDR3 has 10 residues. With 6 bases removed from V and 8 bases from J, the gap between germline ends came to 7 bases.

The chain carries TRBV2 and TRBJ1-4; D perhaps matches TRBD1 (5 bases). Trimming shortened V by 3 bases and J by 9 bases, and 14 bases separated the two germline ends. Germline CDR1 is SNHLY and CDR2 is FYNNEI. CDR3 length equals 14 residues. The CDR3 bases are TGTGCCAGCAGTGACGGTCCGCAGGGAAAAAAACTGTTTTTT. Translating it yields CASSDGPQGKKLFF.

This rearrangement joins TRBV5-1 to TRBJ2-7, with 8 bases aligning to TRBD2. The CDR3 length is 14 residues. Germline V CDR1 and CDR2: SGHRS, YFSETQ. The V and J ends lost 6 bases and 3 bases, in that order; junction bases with no gene match: 8. The CDR3 loop reads CASTATSGRYEQYF. The CDR3 region has the DNA TGCGCCAGCACGGCCACTAGCGGACGCTACGAGCAGTACTTC.

The chain is built from TRBV21-1 and TRBJ1-2. TRBV21-1 is tagged as a pseudogene. The CDR3 is made up of 15 amino acids. CDR3 bases: TGTGCCAGCAGCAAAGGGAGGTCGGGGGGTGATGGCTACACCTTC. Translation: CASSKGRSGGDGYTF.

This clone appeared a few times. This rearrangement joins TRBV9 to TRBJ2-7; D might be TRBD2 (6 bases). The CDR3 is 14 residues long. Germline values: CDR1 SGDLS, CDR2 YYNGEE. The V end was cut by 4 bases, the J end by 4 bases, with 15 bases between. The CDR3 region is CASSPLSGPYEQYF. In DNA, the CDR3 is TGTGCCAGCAGCCCACTTAGCGGCCCTTACGAGCAGTACTTC.

This chain links TRBV5-8 with TRBJ1-2; D unresolved. CDR3 size: 12 residues. V dropped 0 bases and J dropped 7 bases, with 7 bases sitting between them. Germline loops: CDR1 SGHTS, CDR2 YDEGEE. The CDR3 nucleotides read TGTGCCAGCAGCTTGGTCGGGTTTGGCTACACCTTC. Its translation is CASSLVGFGYTF.

The sample holds a few counts of this clone. This chain uses TRBV7-9 with TRBJ2-5; weak D call: TRBD1 (5 bases). The germline V and J ends were trimmed by 8 bases and 4 bases, with 20 bases remaining between them. The length of the CDR3 is 15 residues. Germline loops: CDR1 SEHNR, CDR2 FQNEAQ (reference sequence). CDR3 sequence: CASQPPIRVGETQYF. As DNA, the CDR3 is TGTGCCAGCCAGCCGCCGATCAGGGTGGGAGAGACCCAGTACTTC. Drawing the rest from reference TRBV7-9 and TRBJ2-5, the complete variable domain is DTGVSQNPRHKITKRGQNVTFRCDPISEHNRLYWYRQTLGQGPEFLTYFQNEAQLEKSRLLSDRFSAERPKGSFSTLEIQRTEQGDSAMYLCASQPPIRVGETQYFGPGTRLLVL.

The rearrangement joins TRBV6-5 to TRBJ1-1; no clear D gene. The V gene lost 2 bases and the J gene lost 3 bases, with 10 bases spanning the gap. Germline V gives CDR1 MNHEY, CDR2 SVGAGI. The CDR3 has 14 amino acids. In DNA form, the CDR3 reads TGTGCCAGCAGTTACCCGGGCGACTACACTGAAGCTTTCTTT. Its translation: CASSYPGDYTEAFF.

This clone was seen only a few times. The rearrangement uses TRBV14 and TRBJ1-2, with D possibly matching TRBD1 (5 bases). The CDR3 loop spans 14 amino acids. CDR1 and CDR2 (germline): SGHDN, FVKESK. The germline V and J ends were trimmed by 1 base and 6 bases, with 12 bases remaining between them. The CDR3 DNA follows: TGTGCCAGCAGCCAAGTCGGCGGGGGGGATGGCTACACCTTC. Its protein product is CASSQVGGGDGYTF.

V usage is TRBV25-1 and J usage is TRBJ2-7, with a possible D match to TRBD1 (6 bases). From germline, CDR1 is MGHDK and CDR2 SYGVNS. The germline V and J ends were trimmed by 5 bases and 0 bases, with 14 bases remaining between them. This CDR3 contains 15 residues. CDR3 in DNA: TGTGCCAGCAGTACTCCGACAGGAAACTCCTACGAGCAGTACTTC. This sequence encodes CASSTPTGNSYEQYF.

This chain links TRBV6-1 with TRBJ1-6, with TRBD1 as a possible D gene (6 bases). V was pared by 7 bases and J by 3 bases, with 13 bases between. There are 15 residues in the CDR3. The germline V gene has CDR1 MNHNS and CDR2 SASEGT. CDR3 region: CASIGQKGYNSPLHF. In DNA, the CDR3 is TGTGCCAGCATTGGACAGAAAGGCTATAATTCACCCCTCCACTTT.

The chain links TRBV29-1 to TRBJ1-1; D may be TRBD1 (6 bases). V lost 5 bases to trimming and J lost 10 bases, with 20 bases between them. The CDR3 extends over 13 amino acids. Germline V gives CDR1 SQVTM, CDR2 ANQGSEA. CDR3: CSVRGDILHGAFF. CDR3 coding DNA: TGCAGCGTTCGGGGGGACATCCTACACGGAGCTTTCTTT.

Concerning this clone: The junction differs from germline at one of its ends, possibly a read error. V gene TRBV6-1 combines with J gene TRBJ2-1; no clear D. CDR3 size: 12 residues. From germline, CDR1 is MNHNS and CDR2 SASEGT. CDR3 sequence: CASREGYNEQFF. The CDR3 nucleotides are TGTGCCAGCAGGGAAGGTTACAATGAGCAGTTCTTC.

This clone was counted a single time. The chain recombines TRBV14 with TRBJ2-2, with 9 positions matching TRBD2. The CDR3 is 16 amino acids. V was pared by 3 bases and J by 6 bases, with 8 bases of the junction left unmatched. The germline V gene encodes CDR1 SGHDN and CDR2 FVKESK. CDR3 sequence reads: CASSQLGTSSSGELFF. The CDR3 DNA reads as TGTGCCAGCAGCCAGTTGGGGACTAGCAGTTCCGGGGAGCTGTTTTTT.

The chain carries TRBV5-1 and TRBJ2-5; D may be TRBD1 (5 bases). The CDR3 is made up of 13 amino acids. V gave up 4 bases and J gave up 5 bases, with 12 bases separating them. Germline V gene data show CDR1 as SGHRS and CDR2 as YFSETQ. CDR3 nucleotides: TGCGCCAGCAGCCTAGGGAACAGGGAGACCCAGTACTTC. Translation: CASSLGNRETQYF.

This rearrangement joins TRBV6-1 to TRBJ2-7, with D perhaps TRBD2 (6 bases). Trimming removed 6 bases from V and 7 bases from J, with 19 bases in between. The CDR3 is 14 residues long. Germline V gene data show CDR1 as MNHNS and CDR2 as SASEGT. CDR3 nucleotide sequence: TGTGCCAGCAGGACGCGGGGCCAGTTCTCAGAGCAGTACTTC. Its translation is CASRTRGQFSEQYF.

V and J are TRBV11-2 and TRBJ2-3; 7 positions match TRBD2. The germline gives CDR1 SGHAT, CDR2 FQNNGV. This CDR3 region has 16 residues. Trimming took 6 bases from V and 2 from J; bases not matched to a gene: 11. The CDR3 DNA reads as TGTGCCAGCAGGCGGTCCAGCGGGGCGATCACAGATACGCAGTATTTT. Translated: CASRRSSGAITDTQYF.

The rearrangement links TRBV9 to TRBJ1-1; 8 bases are a match to TRBD1. The junction had 12 bases not matched to a gene; V was cut back by 4 bases and J by 4 bases. The CDR3 length is 16 residues. Germline V lookup: CDR1 SGDLS, CDR2 YYNGEE. The CDR3 DNA is TGTGCCAGCAGCATCGGACAGGGCGGGGGTGGCACTGAAGCTTTCTTT. Residues: CASSIGQGGGGTEAFF. The whole variable domain, filled in from reference TRBV9 and TRBJ1-1, reads DSGVTQTPKHLITATGQRVTLRCSPRSGDLSVYWYQQSLDQGLQFLIQYYNGEERAKGNILERFSAQQFPDLHSELNLSSLELGDSALYFCASSIGQGGGGTEAFFGQGTRLTVV.

A note on this clone: The junction departs from germline at one end; a sequencing error may be responsible. The gene calls are TRBV10-3 and TRBJ2-1; 10 nucleotides line up with TRBD2. Germline loops: CDR1 ENHRY, CDR2 SYGVKD. The CDR3 sequence is 16 residues long. In DNA form, the CDR3 reads TGTGCCATCAGGGAGTCCTCCAGCGGGGGGGGCAATGAGCAGTTCTTC. Protein: CAIRESSSGGGNEQFF.

The rearrangement links TRBV7-2 to TRBJ1-5; TRBD1 aligns across 7 bases. In germline, CDR1 is SGHTA, CDR2 FQGNSA. The CDR3 runs 14 residues. Trimming took 4 bases from V and 3 from J; bases not matched to a gene: 3. The CDR3 bases are TGTGCCAGCAGCTCGGGACAGAACAATCAGCCCCAGCATTTT. As protein: CASSSGQNNQPQHF.

By share of the sample, this clone is medium-sized. CDR3 sequence: CASSLRYGYTF. DNA for the CDR3: TGTGCCAGCAGTTTGCGTTATGGCTACACCTTC. The gene calls are TRBV28 and TRBJ1-2; D is undetermined. The CDR3 covers 11 residues. Germline V CDR1 and CDR2: MDHEN, SYDVKM. Trimming took off 3 bases at V and 5 bases at J, with 4 bases between the two ends.

The chain joins TRBV30 to TRBJ2-2; the D call may be TRBD1 or TRBD2 (5 bases each). Germline V gene sequence: CDR1 GTSNPN, CDR2 SVGIG (reference sequence). The CDR3 is 17 amino acids. Trimming took 4 bases from V and 2 from J, leaving 20 bases between them. The CDR3 nucleotides read TGTGCCTGGAACCAGAGGTGGGGACGGGATAACACCGGGGAGCTGTTTTTT. This sequence encodes CAWNQRWGRDNTGELFF.

The gene calls are TRBV6-1 and TRBJ1-3; D call uncertain. Germline values: CDR1 MNHNS, CDR2 SASEGT. V lost 3 bases to trimming and J lost 0 bases, with 6 bases between them. The CDR3 extends over 14 amino acids. CDR3 sequence reads: CASSDQISGNTIYF. The DNA of the CDR3 is TGTGCCAGCAGTGACCAGATCTCTGGAAACACCATATATTTT.

This clone was picked up a small number of times. The rearrangement uses TRBV5-1 and TRBJ2-5; maybe TRBD1 (5 bases). Deletions cut 4 bases from V and 5 bases from J, with 12 bases between. Germline CDR1 SGHRS, CDR2 YFSETQ. The CDR3 consists of 13 residues. The DNA for the CDR3 is TGCGCCAGCAGCCCAGGGATTTCGGAGACCCAGTACTTC. Translated, it gives CASSPGISETQYF.